The 22 T cell receptor beta chains given below trace back to one sample, sequenced in a study of technical replicates of blood from several donors. The protocol was immunoSEQ multiplex PCR, while the TCRdb copy is restricted to in-frame clones and leaves out a portion. Counted here are tens of thousands of clones, around nine tenths occurring once; the ten biggest clones make up about 3.8%. Sequencing input: PBMCs. These receptors were collected from a human donor in good health. Some clones in this sample may be carry-over from other donors' samples.

The chain employs TRBV11-1 and TRBJ2-7; no clear D. The CDR3 loop spans 13 amino acids. Deletions cut 5 bases from V and 2 bases from J, with 10 bases between. Germline CDR1 SGHAT, CDR2 FQDESV (reference sequence). CDR3 amino acids: CASSLRGPYEQYF. CDR3 bases: TGTGCCAGCAGCCTGCGAGGTCCCTACGAGCAGTACTTC.

This clone was seen just once. This chain uses TRBV7-3 with TRBJ2-2; tentative D call: TRBD1 (8 bases). The CDR3 is made up of 15 amino acids. V was cut by 3 bases and J by 7 bases, with 15 bases left in between. Looked up from germline, CDR1 is SGHTA and CDR2 is FQGTGA. As DNA, the CDR3 is TGTGCCAGCAGCTTGGACAGGGAGGGGATCGGGGAGCTGTTTTTT. It specifies CASSLDREGIGELFF.

V and J are TRBV6-1 and TRBJ1-2, with TRBD1 matching 7 bases. J lost 4 bases, V lost 4 bases, and 9 bases had no gene match. CDR3 length equals 15 residues. Germline V CDR1 and CDR2: MNHNS, SASEGT. The CDR3 nucleotides read TGTGCCAGCAGTGCCACCGGGACAGTCCTCTATGGCTACACCTTC. It encodes CASSATGTVLYGYTF.

On this clone: The final CDR3 position lacks the conserved phenylalanine or tryptophan, pointing to a likely read error. V is TRBV10-3 and J is TRBJ1-1; no firm D call. CDR1 and CDR2 from the germline V gene are ENHRY and SYGVKD. The CDR3 totals 14 residues. V dropped 1 base and J dropped 5 bases, with 11 bases sitting between them. CDR3 DNA sequence: TGTGCCATCAGTGAGTTGGAAGATAGGACTGAAGCTTTCCTT. Amino acids: CAISELEDRTEAFL.

The chain carries TRBV29-1 and TRBJ1-1, with D possibly being TRBD1 (6 bases). Germline CDR1 is SQVTM and CDR2 is ANQGSEA. This CDR3 is built from 13 residues. V was shortened by 5 bases and J by 4 bases, with 14 bases between the two germline ends. CDR3 coding DNA: TGCAGCGTTAACAGGGCCAGGGGCACTGAAGCTTTCTTT. Its protein product is CSVNRARGTEAFF.

This chain uses TRBV27 with TRBJ2-1; 9 nucleotides line up with TRBD2. Germline-derived CDR1 and CDR2 are MNHEY and SMNVEV (reference sequence). This CDR3 has 15 residues. V was pared by 6 bases and J by 0 bases, with 3 bases of the junction left unmatched. The CDR3 sequence: CASSLSGSSYNEQFF. The DNA of the CDR3 is TGTGCCAGCAGCCTTAGCGGGAGCTCCTACAATGAGCAGTTCTTC.

The genes are TRBV13 and TRBJ2-1, with 11 bases matching TRBD2. Germline V gene sequence: CDR1 PRHDT, CDR2 FYEKMQ (reference sequence). The CDR3 is 15 amino acids. The junction had 4 bases not matched to a gene; V was cut back by 5 bases and J by 4 bases. DNA for the CDR3: TGTGCCAGCAGCAAAATAGCGGGGGGGTACAATGAGCAGTTCTTC. This translates into CASSKIAGGYNEQFF. The full variable domain, completed using reference TRBV13 and TRBJ2-1, is AAGVIQSPRHLIKEKRETATLKCYPIPRHDTVYWYQQGPGQDPQFLISFYEKMQSDKGSIPDRFSAQQFSDYHSELNMSSLELGDSALYFCASSKIAGGYNEQFFGPGTRLTVL.

The rearrangement uses TRBV6-5 and TRBJ2-7; 9 bases align to TRBD2. The trim removed 6 bases at V and 4 bases at J, leaving 7 bases unmatched. Looked up from germline, CDR1 is MNHEY and CDR2 is SVGAGI. The CDR3 sequence is 14 residues long. Written as DNA, the CDR3 is TGTGCCAGCAGCCTTAGCGGGAGTAGGTACGAGCAGTACTTC. As protein: CASSLSGSRYEQYF.

This clone was counted a single time. The chain links TRBV29-1 to TRBJ2-5, with 11 bases matching TRBD2. V trimming: 0 bases; J trimming: 1 base; junction bases outside the gene matches: 4. The CDR3 has 16 residues. In germline, CDR1 is SQVTM, CDR2 ANQGSEA. The CDR3 here is CSVEEGLAAFQETQYF. For the CDR3, the DNA is TGCAGCGTTGAAGAGGGACTAGCGGCCTTCCAAGAGACCCAGTACTTC.

V is TRBV4-2 and J is TRBJ1-6; 7 nucleotides match TRBD1. V lost 4 bases to trimming and J lost 7 bases; unmatched junction nucleotides: 7. There are 15 residues in the CDR3. The germline CDR1 and CDR2 sequences are LGHNA and YNFKEQ. This chain's CDR3 is CASSPTPGGNSPLHF. Here the CDR3 DNA reads TGTGCCAGCAGCCCGACCCCAGGGGGAAATTCACCCCTCCACTTT.

The rearrangement uses TRBV6-9 and TRBJ2-1, with D possibly being TRBD2 (6 bases). The germline V gene encodes CDR1 MNHGY and CDR2 SVAAGI. The CDR3 is 16 amino acids. V lost 1 base and J 7 bases, leaving 17 bases between the germline ends. Written as DNA, the CDR3 is TGTGCCAGCAGTTATTTTCTTCCGGGAGTTAGGAATGAGCAGTTCTTC. Residues: CASSYFLPGVRNEQFF.

V gene TRBV10-3 combines with J gene TRBJ1-2; the D gene is possibly TRBD1 (6 bases). The CDR3 extends over 16 amino acids. Trimming removed 2 bases at V and 0 bases at J, with 13 bases between. Germline CDR1 ENHRY, CDR2 SYGVKD. This CDR3 reads CAISETRQVTNYGYTF. For the CDR3, the DNA is TGTGCCATCAGTGAGACCCGACAGGTTACTAACTATGGCTACACCTTC.

The rearrangement joins TRBV9 to TRBJ2-7, with 9 bases that match TRBD1. This CDR3 has 18 residues. Germline V gives CDR1 SGDLS, CDR2 YYNGEE. V dropped 0 bases and J dropped 1; count of bases not matched to a gene: 11. Here the CDR3 reads CASSVGDRDTAGSYEQYF. The CDR3 DNA sequence: TGTGCCAGCAGCGTAGGGGACAGGGATACGGCGGGATCCTACGAGCAGTACTTC.

The V gene is TRBV12-5, the J gene TRBJ2-2; TRBD2 aligns across 12 bases. The trim removed 3 bases at V and 5 bases at J, leaving 10 bases unmatched. The CDR3 loop spans 18 amino acids. Per germline, CDR1 LGHNT and CDR2 FRNRAP. CDR3 residues: CASGLSLAGGPFTGELFF. For the CDR3, the DNA is TGTGCTAGTGGTTTAAGCCTAGCGGGAGGGCCGTTTACCGGGGAGCTGTTTTTT.

V gene TRBV7-8 combines with J gene TRBJ1-1; D is possibly TRBD1 (6 bases). V lost 1 base to trimming and J lost 0 bases, with 15 bases between them. The germline V gene encodes CDR1 SGHVS and CDR2 FQNEAQ. The CDR3 has 17 residues. The CDR3 DNA is TGTGCCAGCAGCTTAGGGGGGGGGACAAGCTTGAACACTGAAGCTTTCTTT. This sequence encodes CASSLGGGTSLNTEAFF.

The chain carries TRBV20-1 and TRBJ2-3; TRBD1 might be the D (6 bases). Germline CDR1 reads DFQATT; CDR2 reads SNEGSKA (reference sequence). The CDR3 consists of 11 residues. Trimming pared 6 bases from V and 6 bases from J, leaving 10 bases between. The CDR3 region has the DNA TGCAGTGCCGCGAGGGGGGATACGCAGTATTTT. Its translation: CSAARGDTQYF.

The chain has TRBV18 and TRBJ2-7; 7 bases align to TRBD2. The V gene's germline CDR1 is KGHSH and CDR2 LQKENI. V gave up 2 bases and J gave up 3 bases; unmatched junction bases: 10. The CDR3 contains 16 residues. The CDR3 region has the DNA TGTGCCAGCTCACCAAGGGTACAGCGGGGCAACTACGAGCAGTACTTC. This gives the protein CASSPRVQRGNYEQYF.

The chain carries TRBV7-9 and TRBJ2-2; D might be TRBD2 (6 bases). Trimming shortened V by 4 bases and J by 6 bases, and 18 bases separated the two germline ends. Germline CDR1 SEHNR, CDR2 FQNEAQ (reference sequence). This CDR3 comprises 16 residues. CDR3 region: CASSWGGTAGSGELFF. CDR3 nucleotides: TGTGCCAGCAGCTGGGGCGGGACGGCGGGGTCCGGGGAGCTGTTTTTT. The full variable domain, with the rest looked up from reference TRBV7-9 and TRBJ2-2, is DTGVSQNPRHKITKRGQNVTFRCDPISEHNRLYWYRQTLGQGPEFLTYFQNEAQLEKSRLLSDRFSAERPKGSFSTLEIQRTEQGDSAMYLCASSWGGTAGSGELFFGEGSRLTVL.

The V gene is TRBV28, the J gene TRBJ1-2, with 12 bases that match TRBD1. Germline CDR1 is MDHEN and CDR2 is SYDVKM. J was trimmed by 7 bases and V by 6 bases; bases with no gene match: 3. The CDR3 has 13 residues. The CDR3 loop reads CASRPGQGAGYTF. In DNA, the CDR3 is TGTGCCAGCAGACCGGGACAGGGGGCTGGCTACACCTTC.

This sequence joins TRBV15 and TRBJ1-1; D unclear. This CDR3 comprises 14 residues. Trimming pared 0 bases from V and 5 bases from J, leaving 10 bases between. CDR1 and CDR2 from the germline V gene are LNHNV and YYDKDF (reference sequence). CDR3 residues: CATSRDHYSTEAFF. CDR3 DNA: TGTGCCACCAGCAGAGATCACTATAGTACTGAAGCTTTCTTT. The complete variable domain, with remaining parts taken from reference TRBV15 and TRBJ1-1, reads DAMVIQNPRYQVTQFGKPVTLSCSQTLNHNVMYWYQQKSSQAPKLLFHYYDKDFNNEADTPDNFQSRRPNTSFCFLDIRSPGLGDTAMYLCATSRDHYSTEAFFGQGTRLTVV.

The J gene is TRBJ1-2, the V gene TRBV5-6; D is unclear. Trimming took 2 bases from V and 5 from J, leaving 19 bases between them. The CDR3 is 16 residues long. The germline gives CDR1 SGHDT, CDR2 YYEEEE. CDR3 amino acids: CASSLNSLNGIYGYTF. CDR3 in DNA: TGTGCCAGCAGCTTAAACAGCCTCAACGGCATTTATGGCTACACCTTC.

The V and J genes are TRBV29-1 and TRBJ2-1; possibly TRBD2 for D (6 bases). Looked up from germline, CDR1 is SQVTM and CDR2 is ANQGSEA. CDR3 length equals 12 residues. Between the trimmed V and J ends, which lost 6 bases and 8 bases, there was a span of 14 bases. The CDR3 DNA sequence: TGCAGCGTGGGGCAGGGCGGGGATGAGCAGTTCTTC. Its protein product is CSVGQGGDEQFF.